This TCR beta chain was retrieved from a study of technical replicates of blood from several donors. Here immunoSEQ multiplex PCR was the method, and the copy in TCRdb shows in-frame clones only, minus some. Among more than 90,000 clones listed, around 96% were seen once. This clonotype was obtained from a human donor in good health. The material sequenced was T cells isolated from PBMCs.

CDR3 sequence (DNA): TGTGCCAGTAGTCCATCTGGCGGGGGACAGGTGAACACCGGGGAGCTGTTTTTT. Amino acid sequence: CASSPSGGGQVNTGELFF. The gene calls are TRBV19 and TRBJ2-2; possible D gene TRBD1, 8 bases. The CDR3 is made up of 18 amino acids. CDR1 is LNHDA, CDR2 SQIVND, per germline (reference sequence). V was trimmed by 5 bases and J by 1 base, leaving 20 bases between them.